The source of this T cell receptor (beta chain) is a study of blood T cell repertoires in COVID-19. Study-wide background: Collection of acute and convalescent COVID-19 samples took place in the United States, Italy and Spain. Sample material is recorded as cDNA or gDNA derived from T cells, B-cell-depleted T cells, or PBMCs.

Methods used by the authors: Nucleated cell number was recorded as an estimate derived from reference gene primer amplification. Produced via immunoSEQ multiplex PCR; TCRdb's table is partial and in-frame only. D and trimming come from the DNA, and the V and J calls and clone size come from that table. The profile covers over 65,000 clones, with 80% to 90% appearing a single time and 25% to 30% taken by the ten largest. CDR3 length: 15 residues. V trimming: 5 bases; J trimming: 3 bases; junction bases outside the gene matches: 5. Germline V gene data show CDR1 as MNHEY and CDR2 as SVGAGI. This chain links TRBV6-5 with TRBJ2-2; 8 bases align to TRBD1. The receptor comes from a man aged 45-65 years with active or convalescent COVID-19. Sequencing was performed on peripheral blood. CDR3 coding DNA: TGTGCCAGCAGTCGGACAGGGTATTACACCGGGGAGCTGTTTTTT. Protein sequence: CASSRTGYYTGELFF.